This paragraph reports one T cell receptor (beta chain). Its antigen specificity is not known. Qualities for individual bases were not recorded, and no much larger clone is one base off. This entry is derived from a study of shared clonotypes between healthy human individuals (dated by TCRdb to about 2020). Broadly, across the study: The cohort included a few men and a couple of women between 18 and 49 years of age. For each donor, three plates each were used for CD4 naive and CD4 memory, two plates were used for CD8 naive, and one plate was used for CD8 memory. Blood TCR repertoires of about five healthy adults were deeply sequenced to estimate repertoire size and the extent of clonotype sharing between individuals. To increase sequencing depth and limit assay-specific biases, TCR repertoire library preparation and sequencing were carried out by different laboratories using diverse techniques. Each donor's leukapheresis produced roughly between roughly 0.9 and 9 billion PBMCs. The study at large found these results: Pairwise subsampling indicated that sequencing depth was expected to affect the degree of clonotype sharing among donors. Estimated clonotype richness was generally larger for naive than for memory subsets. The genetic and exposure-history diversity represented was limited by the small number of donors. Compared with non-shared clonotypes, clonotypes shared by all four sorted-subset donors had higher generation probabilities. Sampling was restricted to blood, and TCR repertoires in tissues likely differ from the TCR repertoires found in blood. Sharing across a few donors was observed for 4.5% to 6.5% of naive CD4, 3.5% of naive CD8, roughly 2.3% of memory CD4, and about 0.4% of memory CD8 clonotypes. Even with the large sequencing depth, rarefaction of the sorted-subset datasets indicated that sequencing was incomplete.

Using the deep immunoSEQ assay, multiplex PCR amplified TCR CDR3 regions from genomic DNA. Genomic DNA extracted from each cell subset was distributed evenly over all wells of several immunoSEQ 96-well plates, and each plate served as one replicate. For sorted subsets, roughly 0.2 ug genomic DNA, equal to tens of thousands of T cell genomes, was loaded into each replicate PCR. The purified libraries were quantified using a Qubit 3.0 fluorometer, sized with a Bioanalyzer 2100, and then quantified again using the KAPA Library Quantification kit. Every immunoSEQ 96-well plate was sequenced on a separate single-read 150-cycle Illumina NextSeq 550 flow cell. Regarding the original processing steps: Because the immunoSEQ output included only junctional sequences and no quality scores, the filtering could not be the same as the filtering used for full-length reads. Sequences were annotated with PyIR, a Python wrapper for IgBLAST v1.9, using IMGT germline references to assign V/J genes and CDR3. Any read was removed if the V/J assignment was weak (E-value above 1e-6), the CDR3 was missing, or the read contained stop codons, out-of-frame junctions, or ambiguous translated residues. V3J clonotypes were defined by identical inferred V gene, J gene, and CDR3 amino acid sequence. The percentage overlap between two repertoires was calculated by dividing the number of shared unique clonotypes by the size of the smaller repertoire. Richness of each repertoire was evaluated using RTK rarefaction, the Chao1 estimator, and Recon v2.1 estimates of unobserved clonotypes. OLGA was used to compute generation probabilities for all TCRbeta clonotypes that the gDNA method yielded from a handful of donors. As stored in TCRdb, this immuneACCESS dataset retains in-frame rearrangements with V and J assigned. A fraction of the clones does not appear; measured against another copy, unresolved V genes explain less than half of the discrepancy, and the remainder lacks a known reason. Clone size and the V and J calls come from that table; the DNA yielded D and trimming. The sample table lists some 360,000 clones, less than 85% of them with a count of one. Around 9.3% of the sample is in the top ten clones.

The donors were healthy, HIV-negative adults with no recently reported acute infections or vaccinations. Only Caucasian adults living in Nashville, Tennessee, USA were represented among the donors. Magnetic negative selection was used to enrich CD4+ T cells, after which naive cells were positively selected on CD45RA and the negative fraction became the memory subset. After blood collection by leukapheresis, PBMCs were isolated using Ficoll-Histopaque density gradient centrifugation and then cryopreserved in the vapor phase of liquid nitrogen. Purity and quantity of every magnetically sorted T cell population were checked by analytical flow cytometry. Genomic DNA was isolated from each sorted fraction and quantified by UV absorbance on a Nanodrop 2000c. The germline V end is reduced by 0 bases and the J end by 7 bases; junction bases left unmatched: 6. From a lookup of the germline V gene (reference sequence), CDR1 and CDR2 are SGHNT and YYREEE. The CDR3 spans 14 residues, from the cysteine through the phenylalanine. Of all the DNA, just the CDR3 is kept, 42 bases in frame from base 1.

The sample consisted of memory CD4+ T cells sorted from blood. The sample's cell subset or site, from its label and the paper: CD45RA-negative fraction. The sequence derives from a man aged 30 to 45 in good health. Here the chain combines TRBV5-4 and TRBJ1-2; 7 central nucleotides agree with TRBD1. The CDR3 loop reads CASSLEQGKSGYTF. The nucleotides read TGTGCCAGCAGCTTGGAACAGGGGAAGAGTGGCTACACCTTC. Here the CDR3 is joined to the reference TRBV5-4 and TRBJ1-2 genes, and the full variable domain is: ETGVTQSPTHLIKTRGQQVTLRCSSQSGHNTVSWYQQALGQGPQFIFQYYREEENGRGNFPPRFSGLQFPNYSSELNVNALELDDSALYLCASSLEQGKSGYTFGSGTRLTVV.